Listed below are T cell receptor beta chains from one sample, sequenced in a study of cytomegalovirus exposure and HLA in healthy donors. Sequenced by immunoSEQ multiplex PCR; TCRdb stores in-frame clones only, minus some. This sample has 150,000 to 200,000 clones, with 80% to 85% found just once. Sequenced input: PBMCs. These receptor sequences come from a woman under 40 in good health and CMV-seronegative. CDR3s include the opening cysteine and the closing phenylalanine or tryptophan. D genes are given only for firm matches. For some rows the clone size is stated as once, few or many, or as a class when expanded; others skip it.

abundance	v_gene	d_gene	j_gene	CDR3nt	CDR3aa
.	TRBV7-9	TRBD1	TRBJ2-4	TGTGCCAGCACCATTACGGGACAGGGGGCCAAAAACATTCAGTACTTC	CASTITGQGAKNIQYF
.	TRBV12-5	.	TRBJ2-7	TGTGCTAGTTTTGGGGGACAAGCCTACGAGCAGTACTTC	CASFGGQAYEQYF
few	TRBV18	.	TRBJ2-5	TGTGCCAGCTCACCCATGATGGACCAGGGAGAGACCCAGTACTTC	CASSPMMDQGETQYF
.	TRBV5-6	TRBD2	TRBJ2-7	TGTGCCAGCAGCTTACTTATTTCGCGGGAGGGGATCTCCTACGAGCAGTACTTC	CASSLLISREGISYEQYF
.	TRBV6-5	.	TRBJ2-3	TGTGCCAGCAGTACAGGGTCCGCAGATACGCAGTATTTT	CASSTGSADTQYF
.	TRBV4-2	TRBD2	TRBJ2-1	TGTGCCAGCAGCCAAGATGATTTCCGGACTAGCGGGACATCCTACAATGAGCAGTTCTTC	CASSQDDFRTSGTSYNEQFF
.	TRBV27	TRBD2	TRBJ2-7	TGTGCCAGCAGATTAGCGGGAGCCGGATACGAGCAGTACTTC	CASRLAGAGYEQYF
few	TRBV10-3	TRBD1	TRBJ1-6	TGTGCCATCAGTGCCTCCGGGACAGAAAATAATTCACCCCTCCACTTT	CAISASGTENNSPLHF
.	TRBV27	.	TRBJ2-7	TGTGCCAGCAGTTTGGGGTCGGGGGTTAGCTACGAGCAGTACTTC	CASSLGSGVSYEQYF
.	TRBV5-1	.	TRBJ2-1	TGCGCCAGCAGCTTGGCACGGAGCGGGCTCTACAATGAGCAGTTCTTC	CASSLARSGLYNEQFF
few	TRBV28	.	TRBJ1-4	TGTGCCAGCAGTCCGGGGGGGGCAGCTAATGAAAAACTGTTTTTT	CASSPGGAANEKLFF
few	TRBV19	.	TRBJ1-5	TGTGCCAGTAGTGCAGGGTATGCGGTGGATCAGCCCCAGCATTTT	CASSAGYAVDQPQHF
.	TRBV5-1	.	TRBJ1-2	TGCGCCAGCAGCTTGGGACAAGCTGGCTATGGCTACACCTTC	CASSLGQAGYGYTF
.	TRBV29-1	.	TRBJ1-4	TGCAGCGTTGCCTTCAGAGGGGGTGGAGAAAAACTGTTTTTT	CSVAFRGGGEKLFF
.	TRBV28	.	TRBJ2-1	TGTGCCAGCGAACGGGGGATCCACAATGAGCAGTTCTTC	CASERGIHNEQFF
few	TRBV7-9	TRBD1	TRBJ1-6	TGTGCCAGCAGCCGAGGGACAGGGGACTATAATTCACCCCTCCACTTT	CASSRGTGDYNSPLHF
.	TRBV30	TRBD1	TRBJ2-2	TGTGCCTGGAGTAGACAGGGGGGAAGGAGAGCCGGGGAGCTGTTTTTT	CAWSRQGGRRAGELFF
few	TRBV4-3	.	TRBJ1-5	TGCGCCAGCAGCCAAGATTCTTCAGGGAACCAGCCCCAGCATTTT	CASSQDSSGNQPQHF
.	TRBV28	TRBD1	TRBJ2-2	TGTGCCAGCAGTTCCCGGGATTATGGACAGGGGAACACCGGGGAGCTGTTTTTT	CASSSRDYGQGNTGELFF
.	TRBV28	TRBD1	TRBJ1-5	TGTGCCAGCAGTTTTTGGGACAGACCTCGGGTCAGCCCCCAGCATTTT	CASSFWDRPRVSPQHF
.	TRBV4-1	TRBD2	TRBJ2-5	TGCGCCAGCAGCCCCCGACTAGCTGGGGAGACCCAGTACTTC	CASSPRLAGETQYF
.	TRBV5-1	.	TRBJ1-1	TGCGCCAGCAGCTTGGACATACGGGACACTGAAGCTTTCTTT	CASSLDIRDTEAFF
.	TRBV9	TRBD2	TRBJ2-7	TGTGCCAGCAGTTACACCGGGACTAGCTACGAGCAGTACTTC	CASSYTGTSYEQYF
.	TRBV6-5	TRBD1	TRBJ1-1	TGTGCCAGCAGCCCGACAGGGGTTAACACTGAAGCTTTCTTT	CASSPTGVNTEAFF
.	TRBV29-1	TRBD1	TRBJ2-7	TGCAGCGTGAAGACAGGGCCCCCGGGCGAGCAGTACTTC	CSVKTGPPGEQYF
.	TRBV5-1	TRBD1	TRBJ2-3	TGCGCCAGCAGCTTGAATAAGGCATTCGGGACAGGGTCCACAGATACGCAGTATTTT	CASSLNKAFGTGSTDTQYF
.	TRBV5-1	.	TRBJ2-3	TGCGCCAGCAGCTTGACAGCAGGGACAAGCACAGATACGCAGTATTTT	CASSLTAGTSTDTQYF
.	TRBV6-5	TRBD2	TRBJ2-3	TGTGCCAGCAGTTACATGGTTAGCGGGAGCACAGATACGCAGTATTTT	CASSYMVSGSTDTQYF
.	TRBV7-6	.	TRBJ2-5	TGTGCCAGCAGCTTAGGCGGATCGGCCCCGGGGGAGACCCAGTACTTC	CASSLGGSAPGETQYF
.	TRBV27	.	TRBJ1-5	TGTGCCAGCAGTTCGACAGGTTCCCGCAATCAGCCCCAGCATTTT	CASSSTGSRNQPQHF
.	TRBV6-5	.	TRBJ1-1	TGTGCCAGCAGCCAACCGGGGAACACTGAAGCTTTCTTT	CASSQPGNTEAFF
.	TRBV5-6	.	TRBJ2-4	TGTGCCAGCAGCTTGGCCATTCGGGGGTCCCCTGACTTC	CASSLAIRGSPDF
.	TRBV7-2	.	TRBJ1-1	TGTGCCAGCAGCTTACGACACATAATGAGCACTGAAGCTTTCTTT	CASSLRHIMSTEAFF
.	TRBV5-4	.	TRBJ2-4	TGTGCCAGCAGCCCGGTGTTGACACCGCTAGCCAAAAACATTCAGTACTTC	CASSPVLTPLAKNIQYF
.	TRBV6-5	TRBD1	TRBJ1-2	TGTGCCAGCAGTTACGGGGACAGGACTCCCTATGGCTACACCTTC	CASSYGDRTPYGYTF
.	TRBV5-1	.	TRBJ2-5	TGCGCCAGCAGCTTGGGTTACAGAGAAGAGACCCAGTACTTC	CASSLGYREETQYF
.	TRBV7-2	.	TRBJ2-7	TGTGCCAGCAGACCTCGGACTCCCCCTGAGCAGTACTTC	CASRPRTPPEQYF
few	TRBV5-6	TRBD1	TRBJ1-2	TGTGCCAGCAGCTTTCAGGGGGAGAACTATGGCTACACCTTC	CASSFQGENYGYTF
.	TRBV4-1	TRBD1	TRBJ2-6	TGCGCCAGCAGCCAAGACAAGGGGGCGCGAGAACTCCCTGGGGCCAACGTCCTGACTTTC	CASSQDKGARELPGANVLTF
.	TRBV7-9	.	TRBJ1-1	TGTGCCAGCAGCTCCCCTCCTTCACCGGACACTGAAGCTTTCTTT	CASSSPPSPDTEAFF